The 8 T cell receptor beta chains reported below all come from one sample, sequenced in a study of blood T cell repertoires in COVID-19. Assay: immunoSEQ multiplex PCR; the TCRdb copy retains only in-frame clones and omits some. Of about 130,000 clones listed, more than 75% are singletons. Material: peripheral blood. The source of these receptors is a woman in her seventies with COVID-19, enrolled during active disease.

The chain has TRBV18 and TRBJ2-7; 12 bases map to TRBD1. The ends lost 3 bases at V and 6 bases at J; junction bases unmatched: 9. The CDR3 totals 16 residues. Germline V lookup: CDR1 KGHSH, CDR2 LQKENI. CDR3 nucleotides: TGTGCCAGCTCACCTTCAGGGACAGGGGGCAAAGGCGAGCAGTACTTC. This encodes CASSPSGTGGKGEQYF.

This clone was seen just once. The V call is TRBV7-9, the J call TRBJ2-7, with D perhaps matching TRBD1 (6 bases). V was pared by 1 base and J by 4 bases, with 11 bases between. Germline loops: CDR1 SEHNR, CDR2 FQNEAQ (reference sequence). This CDR3 has 14 amino acids. CDR3 in amino acids: CASSLGGHWYEQYF. In nucleotides, the CDR3 is TGTGCCAGCAGCTTAGGGGGACATTGGTACGAGCAGTACTTC.

The chain has TRBV5-5 and TRBJ2-7, with 12 bases matching TRBD1. In germline, CDR1 is SGHKS, CDR2 YYEKEE (reference sequence). This CDR3 has 20 residues. The V segment lost 0 bases and the J segment 0 bases; nucleotides outside the gene matches: 13. The DNA for the CDR3 is TGTGCCAGCAGCTTGGCCCCAACCGGGACAGGGGGCCCGGGCTCCTACGAGCAGTACTTC. Its translation: CASSLAPTGTGGPGSYEQYF.

This rearrangement joins TRBV6-1 to TRBJ1-5; D call uncertain. Looked up from germline, CDR1 is MNHNS and CDR2 is SASEGT. CDR3 size: 15 residues. V shed 3 bases and J shed 4 bases, with 13 bases lying between them. CDR3 DNA sequence: TGTGCCAGCAGTGATGGCAGTTGGCCTAATCAGCCCCAGCATTTT. It translates to CASSDGSWPNQPQHF.

The rearrangement uses TRBV5-1 and TRBJ2-7; TRBD1 might be the D (5 bases). The V end was cut by 2 bases, the J end by 7 bases, with 19 bases between. Germline loops: CDR1 SGHRS, CDR2 YFSETQ. The CDR3 totals 15 residues. DNA for the CDR3: TGCGCCAGCAGCTTTTGGGGAAGTCAGGGTCGGGAGCAGTACTTC. It yields the protein CASSFWGSQGREQYF.

The gene calls are TRBV9 and TRBJ2-5; 11 bases map to TRBD2. Losses at the gene ends were 4 bases for V and 5 bases for J; bases not matched to a gene: 7. Germline loops: CDR1 SGDLS, CDR2 YYNGEE. The CDR3 loop spans 15 amino acids. CDR3 DNA sequence: TGTGCCAGCAGCATAGAGACTAGCGGGGTGGAGACCCAGTACTTC. Protein product: CASSIETSGVETQYF.

The chain uses TRBV10-3 and TRBJ2-7, with D possibly being TRBD1 (7 bases). V lost 4 bases to trimming and J lost 0 bases, with 13 bases between them. Germline V gives CDR1 ENHRY, CDR2 SYGVKD. This CDR3 contains 15 residues. This CDR3 reads CAISGGDSSSYEQYF. The CDR3 region has the DNA TGTGCCATCAGTGGGGGGGACAGCAGCTCCTACGAGCAGTACTTC.

The rearrangement uses TRBV2 and TRBJ1-6; 10 positions agree with TRBD1. Per the germline V gene, CDR1 is SNHLY and CDR2 is FYNNEI. This CDR3 region has 16 residues. The V segment lost 3 bases and the J segment 7 bases; nucleotides outside the gene matches: 6. DNA for the CDR3: TGTGCCAGCAGTGAGGTGGGGACAGGGGACAATTCACCCCTCCACTTT. Translating gives CASSEVGTGDNSPLHF.